Listed below are T cell receptor beta chains from one sample, sequenced in a study of ipilimumab plus nivolumab after autologous stem cell transplantation. Using immunoSEQ multiplex PCR, the repertoire was profiled, and TCRdb retains in-frame clones only, with some absent. The sample holds over 80,000 clones, approximately 83% seen once. The sample here was PBMCs, taken in a trial of ipilimumab plus nivolumab as post-transplant consolidation. Receptors originate from a male donor with diffuse large B-cell lymphoma. Each CDR3 is given with its conserved first and last residue. The D gene is left open where the match is weak.

>-|TRBV28|TRBJ1-3
TGTGCCAGCAGTTTGTTCCACGGCTACTCTGGAAACACCATATATTTT
CASSLFHGYSGNTIYF
>TRBD1|TRBV15|TRBJ1-1
TGTGCCACCAGCAACCGACAGGGTATCGCTGAAGCTTTCTTT
CATSNRQGIAEAFF
>-|TRBV19|TRBJ1-1
TGTGCCAGTACGCTGGGGGGCTGGATGAACACTGAAGCTTTCTTT
CASTLGGWMNTEAFF
>TRBD1|TRBV18|TRBJ2-7
TGTGCCAGCTCACCTGAGACAGGGGAAGGCGAGCAGTACTTC
CASSPETGEGEQYF
>-|TRBV5-1|TRBJ2-3
TGCGCCAGCAGTTCGTTCCCAGGGGATACAGATACGCAGTATTTT
CASSSFPGDTDTQYF
>-|TRBV27|TRBJ2-7
TGTGCCAGCAGTCCCCAGAATTCTAACCACGAGCAGTACTTC
CASSPQNSNHEQYF
>-|TRBV7-8|TRBJ1-5
TGTGCCAGCAGCTCGTTCGGGGATCAGCCCCAGCATTTT
CASSSFGDQPQHF
>-|TRBV4-3|TRBJ2-7
TGCGCCAGCAGCCAAGCCGGGTCTCCTGTCTCAGAGCAGTACTTC
CASSQAGSPVSEQYF
>TRBD2|TRBV5-1|TRBJ2-3
TGCGCCAGCAGCCTGGGACTACTAGCGGGGGGATGGGGCACAGATACGCAGTATTTT
CASSLGLLAGGWGTDTQYF
>-|TRBV7-2|TRBJ1-3
TGTGCCAGCAGCTTCTCGGGGAGATCTGGAAACACCATATATTTT
CASSFSGRSGNTIYF
>-|TRBV5-4|TRBJ1-2
TGTGCCAGCATCCGTCGTCAGGAGGTTTATGGCTACACCTTC
CASIRRQEVYGYTF
>-|TRBV11-2|TRBJ1-1
TGTGCCAGCAGCTTAGGGATTAACACTGAAGCTTTCTTT
CASSLGINTEAFF
>-|TRBV11-3|TRBJ2-2
TGTGCCAGCAGCTTAGTGGGCGGACCCGGGGAGCTGTTTTTT
CASSLVGGPGELFF
>-|TRBV27|TRBJ1-2
TGTGCCAGCAGTAGACAGCCTACCGACTATGGCTACACCTTC
CASSRQPTDYGYTF